Following are 2 T cell receptor beta chains from one sample sequenced in a study of blood T cells in healthy people across ages. Primed by a sample-barcoded 5' primer and a J-beta primer mix, a second PCR proceeded for about 7 to 11 cycles. Each CDR3 protein is one row after TCRdb ran MiXCR on the 5' RACE reads. The sample shows about 940,000 distinct CDR3 sequences, about 44% of them seen only once. Sequencing used blood. The receptors derive from a man between 25 and 39 years old in good health.

The J gene is TRBJ2-4, the V gene TRBV29-1; D might be TRBD1 or TRBD2, each matching 5 bases. From germline, CDR1 is SQVTM and CDR2 ANQGSEA. Trimming took off 5 bases at V and 5 bases at J, with 19 bases between the two ends. The CDR3 sequence is 15 residues long. This CDR3 reads CSVYTLLRGENIQYF. The CDR3 coding sequence is TGCAGCGTTTACACCCTCCTCCGGGGCGAAAACATTCAGTACTTC.

This rearrangement joins TRBV6-6 to TRBJ1-5, with D unclear. The germline V gene has CDR1 MNHNY and CDR2 SVGAGI (reference sequence). V lost 6 bases, J lost 5 bases, and 8 bases lay in between. The CDR3 runs to 12 residues. The CDR3 coding sequence is TGTGCCAGCAGCAATAGAGATCAGCCCCAGCATTTT. Residues: CASSNRDQPQHF.